This TCR beta chain was documented in a study of beta chain features in type 1 diabetes (dated by TCRdb to 2017 to 2018). About the investigation overall: No differences in mean age, gender distribution, total cell number or subset yield were found between patients and healthy donors. In the study, TCRB repertoires of sorted circulating CD4+ T cell subsets from recently diagnosed type 1 diabetes patients were compared with those of matched healthy donors. Naive and central memory subsets were obtained from all 28 donors, but regulatory and stem cell-like memory subsets were isolated from only 8 patients and roughly 8 healthy donors. A total of 85 million to 140 million sorted cells were examined across all samples, and a strong correlation was observed between cell number per subset and RNA yield.

The research as a whole found: The naive, central memory and regulatory TCRB repertoires appeared to resemble one another more closely among patients than among healthy donors. Because the HLA sub-analyses included only small numbers of individuals, any influence of HLA type on TCRB rearrangement was left unresolved. Shorter templates might be favored by PCR, yet because patient and control samples were amplified and corrected together, any such skew would affect both groups equally. In all four CD4+ subsets, TCRB CDR3 length was moderately but significantly shorter in type 1 diabetes patients. Because cDNA was sequenced instead of genomic DNA, activated cells with high expression could be over-represented, although the groups did not differ in activation or CD3 levels. Fewer insertions and more nucleotide deletions at VDJ recombination sites were observed in patients with type 1 diabetes, implying thymic rearrangement abnormalities.

This clone was recorded a few times. Its antigen is currently not known. Within one base of it there is no much larger clone, and no base qualities were kept. The High Capacity cDNA Reverse Transcription Kit was used to reverse transcribe all of the isolated RNA, meaning that expressed TCRB transcripts were what got sequenced. Deep immunoSEQ sequencing was applied to naive, central memory and regulatory T cell samples, giving an average of roughly 3.6 million total reads per sample. After sorted cells were lysed in RLT buffer, RNA was extracted with DNase-treated RNeasy Micro or Mini kits, with the choice depending on cell number. To prevent cross-contamination, every cell subset was processed on its own, while patient and healthy donor samples were processed together. Using the immunoSEQ multiplex PCR, TCRB sequences were amplified from cDNA into 87-bp fragments spanning the CDR3 region. Amplicons were sequenced on the Illumina HiSeq platform. On the study's bioinformatics: PCR bias was corrected computationally using synthetic template baselines, and reads within Hamming distance 2 were collapsed, with unmergeable singletons discarded. Reads were aligned against IMGT to assign V, D and J genes, CDR3 length and insertions or deletions at six rearrangement sites. Within each subset, clonotype counts were normalized to sorted cell number, and only after that were true diversity and Gini coefficients computed with the tcR R package. The overlap coefficient, calculated on TCRB nucleotide sequences, was used to measure repertoire sharing. As stored in TCRdb, this immuneACCESS dataset retains in-frame rearrangements with V and J assigned. A fraction of the clones does not appear; measured against another copy, unresolved V genes explain less than half of the discrepancy, and the remainder lacks a known reason. V, J and clone size are taken as reported in that table, and D and trimming were inferred from the DNA itself. The sample records under 150,000 clones, roughly 48% of which are singletons. 0.4% to 0.5% of the sample lies in the top ten.

Each donor gave one peripheral blood draw, averaging roughly 120 mL, which was collected into heparinised tubes. Using a panel that included CD45RO, CCR7, CD25, CD127, CD95 and CD27, naive, central memory, regulatory and stem cell-like memory CD4+ T cells were sorted on a BD FACSAria II. A purity above 98% was achieved for all sorted populations. Right away, PBMCs were isolated by Lymphoprep density gradient centrifugation and were stained directly, with no culture step. So that batch effects would be minimized, each experiment stained and sorted samples in pairs, pairing one healthy donor with one patient. CDR1 LNHDA and CDR2 SQIVND were looked up in the germline V gene (reference sequence). The CDR3 runs 14 amino acids, cysteine and phenylalanine included. Of all the DNA, just the CDR3 is kept, 42 bases in frame from base 1. Cut back by 9 bases and 4 bases, the V and J ends lie 18 bases apart.

The origin of this receptor is a man between 18 and 29 years old in good health. Recombination joined TRBV19 with TRBJ1-1, with a tentative D gene TRBD1 over 5 matching bases. Sample: Tregs from blood. Explained via the paper, the cell subset or site label denotes: regulatory CD4+ T cells. The DNA is as follows: TGTGCCAGCAGTTTTCCAGGGAGGAGCACTGAAGCTTTCTTT. Its protein reads: CASSFPGRSTEAFF.